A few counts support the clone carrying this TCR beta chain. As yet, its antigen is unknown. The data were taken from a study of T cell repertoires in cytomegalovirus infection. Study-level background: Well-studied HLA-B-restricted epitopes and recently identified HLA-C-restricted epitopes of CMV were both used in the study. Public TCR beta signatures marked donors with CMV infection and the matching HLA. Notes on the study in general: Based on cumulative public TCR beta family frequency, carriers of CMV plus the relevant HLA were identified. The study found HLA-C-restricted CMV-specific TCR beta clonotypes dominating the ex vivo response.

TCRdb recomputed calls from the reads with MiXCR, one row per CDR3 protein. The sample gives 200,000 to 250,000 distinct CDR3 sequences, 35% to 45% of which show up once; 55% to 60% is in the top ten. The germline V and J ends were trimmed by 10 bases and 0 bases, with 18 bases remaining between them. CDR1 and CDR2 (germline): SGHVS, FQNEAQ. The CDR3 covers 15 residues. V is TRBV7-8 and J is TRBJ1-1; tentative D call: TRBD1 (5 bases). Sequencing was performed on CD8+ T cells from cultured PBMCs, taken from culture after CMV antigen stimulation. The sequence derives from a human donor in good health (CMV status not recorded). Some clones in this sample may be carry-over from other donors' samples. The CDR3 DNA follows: TGTGCCACCACAGTGACAGACGCTATGAACACTGAAGCTTTCTTT. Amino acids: CATTVTDAMNTEAFF. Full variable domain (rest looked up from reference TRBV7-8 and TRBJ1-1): GAGVSQSPRYKVAKRGQDVALRCDPISGHVSLFWYQQALGQGPEFLTYFQNEAQLDKSGLPSDRFFAERPEGSVSTLKIQRTQQEDSAVYLCATTVTDAMNTEAFFGQGTRLTVV.